This T cell receptor beta chain was sequenced during a study of cytomegalovirus exposure and HLA in healthy donors. Overall study context: The same platform was used for the roughly 130 validation repertoires as for the 666 first-cohort repertoires, as reported in a later analysis.

It was the roughly 130-subject validation cohort, separate from the approximately 700-subject first cohort, to which the donors belonged. Remarks on this clone: Its antigen is undetermined.

Generated by immunoSEQ multiplex PCR, the TCRdb table keeps only in-frame clones and is missing some. Of tens of thousands of clones listed, about 95% are singletons. Trimming pared 2 bases from V and 2 bases from J, leaving 13 bases between. The CDR3 loop spans 15 amino acids. Germline assignment: CDR1 SGDLS and CDR2 YYNGEE. Study observations and caveats: Reportedly, diagnosis of cytomegalovirus status by the classifier showed high specificity and sensitivity.

The source of this sequence is a woman between 18 and 29 years old in good health and CMV-seronegative. The specimen sequenced was PBMCs. The genes are TRBV9 and TRBJ1-2; D gene unclear. DNA for the CDR3: TGTGCCAGCAGCGTCACACAGTTGAACAACTATGGCTACACCTTC. Amino acid sequence: CASSVTQLNNYGYTF.